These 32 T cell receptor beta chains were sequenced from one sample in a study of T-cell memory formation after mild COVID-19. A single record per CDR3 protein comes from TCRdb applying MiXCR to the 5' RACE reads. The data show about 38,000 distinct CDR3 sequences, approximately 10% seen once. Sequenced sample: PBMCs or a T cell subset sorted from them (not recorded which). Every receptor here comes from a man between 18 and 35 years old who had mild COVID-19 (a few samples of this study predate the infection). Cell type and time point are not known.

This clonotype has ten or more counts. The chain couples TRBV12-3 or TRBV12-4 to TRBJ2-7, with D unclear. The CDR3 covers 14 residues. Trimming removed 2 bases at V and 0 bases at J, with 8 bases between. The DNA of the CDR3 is TGTGCCAGCAGTTTAAGCTATTCCTCCTACGAGCAGTACTTC. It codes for CASSLSYSSYEQYF.

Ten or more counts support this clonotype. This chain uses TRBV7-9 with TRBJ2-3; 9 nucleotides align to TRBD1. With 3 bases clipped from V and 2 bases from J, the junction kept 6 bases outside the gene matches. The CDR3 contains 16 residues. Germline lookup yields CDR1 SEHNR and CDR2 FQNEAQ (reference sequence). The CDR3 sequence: CASSFSGTGFTDTQYF. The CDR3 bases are TGTGCCAGCAGCTTCTCCGGGACAGGGTTCACAGATACGCAGTATTTT.

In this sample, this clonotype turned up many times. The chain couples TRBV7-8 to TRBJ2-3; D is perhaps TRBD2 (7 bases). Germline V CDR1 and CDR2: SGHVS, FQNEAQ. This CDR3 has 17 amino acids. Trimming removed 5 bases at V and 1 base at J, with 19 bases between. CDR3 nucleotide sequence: TGTGCCAGCAGCGCCCGAGGCCGAGGGGGGGGCACAGATACGCAGTATTTT. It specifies CASSARGRGGGTDTQYF.

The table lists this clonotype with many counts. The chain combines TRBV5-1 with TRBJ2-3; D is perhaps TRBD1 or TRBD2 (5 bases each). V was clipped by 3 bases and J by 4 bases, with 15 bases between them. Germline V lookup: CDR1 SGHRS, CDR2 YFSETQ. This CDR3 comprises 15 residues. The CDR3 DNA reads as TGCGCCAGCAGCTATGGTGGGGGTTCGGCAGATACGCAGTATTTT. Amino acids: CASSYGGGSADTQYF. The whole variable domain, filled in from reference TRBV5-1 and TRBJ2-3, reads KAGVTQTPRYLIKTRGQQVTLSCSPISGHRSVSWYQQTPGQGLQFLFEYFSETQRNKGNFPGRFSGRQFSNSRSEMNVSTLELGDSALYLCASSYGGGSADTQYFGPGTRLTVL.

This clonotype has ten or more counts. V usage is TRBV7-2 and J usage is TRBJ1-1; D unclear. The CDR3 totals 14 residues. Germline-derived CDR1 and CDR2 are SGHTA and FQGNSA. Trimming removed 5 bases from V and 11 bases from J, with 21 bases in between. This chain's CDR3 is CASSLQLDDPRAFF. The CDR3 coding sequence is TGTGCCAGCAGCCTACAGCTTGACGACCCTCGTGCTTTCTTT.

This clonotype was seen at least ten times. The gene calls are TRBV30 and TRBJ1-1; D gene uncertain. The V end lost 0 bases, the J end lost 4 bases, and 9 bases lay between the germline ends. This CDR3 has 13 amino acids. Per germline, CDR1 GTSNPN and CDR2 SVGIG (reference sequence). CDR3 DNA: TGTGCCTGGAGTGTGGCTTTGAGCACTGAAGCTTTCTTT. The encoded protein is CAWSVALSTEAFF.

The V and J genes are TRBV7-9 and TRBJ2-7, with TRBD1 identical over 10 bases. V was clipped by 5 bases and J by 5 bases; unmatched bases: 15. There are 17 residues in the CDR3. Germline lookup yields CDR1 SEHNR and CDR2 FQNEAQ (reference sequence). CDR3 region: CASSAGTGAPLAHEQYF. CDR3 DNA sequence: TGTGCCAGCAGCGCCGGGACAGGGGCCCCTCTGGCCCACGAGCAGTACTTC.

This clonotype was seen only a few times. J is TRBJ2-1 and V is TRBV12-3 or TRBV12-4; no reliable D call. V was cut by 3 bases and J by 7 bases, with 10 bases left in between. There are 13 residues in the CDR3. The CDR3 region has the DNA TGTGCCAGCAGTTTGGTTCACGGGAATGAGCAGTTCTTC. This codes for CASSLVHGNEQFF.

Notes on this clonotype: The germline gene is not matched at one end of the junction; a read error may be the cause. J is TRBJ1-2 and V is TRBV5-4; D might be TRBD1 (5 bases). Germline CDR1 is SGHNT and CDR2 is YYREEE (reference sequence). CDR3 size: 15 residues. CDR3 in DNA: TGTGCCAGCAGCCTGGGGGGGAGCATGAACTACGGCTACACCTTC. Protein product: CASSLGGSMNYGYTF.

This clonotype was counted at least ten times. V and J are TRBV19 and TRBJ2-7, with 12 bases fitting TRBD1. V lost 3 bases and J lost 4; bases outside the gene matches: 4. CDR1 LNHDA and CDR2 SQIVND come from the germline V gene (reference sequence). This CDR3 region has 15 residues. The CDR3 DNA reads TGTGCCAGTAGTATCGGGACAGGGGGCATTTACGAGCAGTACTTC. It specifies CASSIGTGGIYEQYF.

The chain's CDR3 is CASSRTSTDTQYF. The CDR3 nucleotides are TGTGCCAGCAGCCGGACTAGCACAGATACGCAGTATTTT. The chain couples TRBV6-4 to TRBJ2-3; possible D gene TRBD2, 5 bases. Deletions cut 6 bases from V and 0 bases from J, with 7 bases between. Germline V gives CDR1 MRHNA, CDR2 SNTAGT. This CDR3 has 13 amino acids.

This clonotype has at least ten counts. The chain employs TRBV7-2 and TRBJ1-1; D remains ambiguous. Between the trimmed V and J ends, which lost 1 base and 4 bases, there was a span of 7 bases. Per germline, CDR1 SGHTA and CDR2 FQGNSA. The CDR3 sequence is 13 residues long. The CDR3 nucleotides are TGTGCCAGCAGCTTAGGGCAAATCACTGAAGCTTTCTTT. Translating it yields CASSLGQITEAFF.

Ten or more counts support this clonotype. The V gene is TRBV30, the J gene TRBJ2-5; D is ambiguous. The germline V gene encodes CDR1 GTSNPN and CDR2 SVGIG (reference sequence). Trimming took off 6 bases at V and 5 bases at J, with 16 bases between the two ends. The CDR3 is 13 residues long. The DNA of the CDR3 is TGTGCCTGCCTGGGGTACGGGTTGGAGACCCAGTACTTC. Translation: CACLGYGLETQYF. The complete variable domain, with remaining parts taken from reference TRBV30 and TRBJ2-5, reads SQTIHQWPATLVQPVGSPLSLECTVEGTSNPNLYWYRQAAGRGLQLLFYSVGIGQISSEVPQNLSASRPQDRQFILSSKKLLLSDSGFYLCACLGYGLETQYFGPGTRLLVL.

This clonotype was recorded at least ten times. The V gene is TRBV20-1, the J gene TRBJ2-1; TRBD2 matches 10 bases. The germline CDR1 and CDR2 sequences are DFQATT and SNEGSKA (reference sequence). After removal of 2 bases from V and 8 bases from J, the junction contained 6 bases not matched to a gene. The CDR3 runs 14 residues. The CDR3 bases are TGCAGTGCTAGAACCAGCGGGGGGGCGGATGAGCAGTTCTTC. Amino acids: CSARTSGGADEQFF.

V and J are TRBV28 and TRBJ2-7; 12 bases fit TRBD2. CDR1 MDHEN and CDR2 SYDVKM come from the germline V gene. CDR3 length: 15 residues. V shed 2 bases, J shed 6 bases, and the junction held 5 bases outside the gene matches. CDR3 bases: TGTGCCAGCAGTTTAGGCGGGACTAGCGGGTTCGAGCAGTACTTC. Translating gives CASSLGGTSGFEQYF.

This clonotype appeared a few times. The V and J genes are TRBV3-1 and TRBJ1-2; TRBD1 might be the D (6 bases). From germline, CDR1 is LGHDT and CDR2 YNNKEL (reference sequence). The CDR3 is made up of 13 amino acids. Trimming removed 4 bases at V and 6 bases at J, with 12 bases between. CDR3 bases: TGTGCCAGCAGCCCTCTCCCAGGGGATGGCTACACCTTC. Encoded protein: CASSPLPGDGYTF.

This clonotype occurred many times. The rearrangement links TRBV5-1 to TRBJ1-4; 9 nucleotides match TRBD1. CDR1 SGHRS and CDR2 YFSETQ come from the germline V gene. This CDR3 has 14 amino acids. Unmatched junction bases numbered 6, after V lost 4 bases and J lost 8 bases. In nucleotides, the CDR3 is TGCGCCAGCAGCCGGACAGGGGTGGGAGAAAAACTGTTTTTT. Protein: CASSRTGVGEKLFF. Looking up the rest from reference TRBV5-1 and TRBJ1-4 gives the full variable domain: KAGVTQTPRYLIKTRGQQVTLSCSPISGHRSVSWYQQTPGQGLQFLFEYFSETQRNKGNFPGRFSGRQFSNSRSEMNVSTLELGDSALYLCASSRTGVGEKLFFGSGTQLSVL.

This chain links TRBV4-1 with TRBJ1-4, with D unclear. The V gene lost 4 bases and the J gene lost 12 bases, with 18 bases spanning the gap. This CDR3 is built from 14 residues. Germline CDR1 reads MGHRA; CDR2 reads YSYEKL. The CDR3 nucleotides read TGCGCCAGCAGCCCCGTGGACGGCGAATGGGAACTGTTTTTT. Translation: CASSPVDGEWELFF.

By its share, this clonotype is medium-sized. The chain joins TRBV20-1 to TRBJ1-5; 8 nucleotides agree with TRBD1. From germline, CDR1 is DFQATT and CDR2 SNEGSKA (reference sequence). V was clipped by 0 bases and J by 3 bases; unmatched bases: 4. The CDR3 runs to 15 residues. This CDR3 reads CSARERDRFNQPQHF. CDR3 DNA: TGCAGTGCTAGAGAAAGGGACAGGTTCAATCAGCCCCAGCATTTT.

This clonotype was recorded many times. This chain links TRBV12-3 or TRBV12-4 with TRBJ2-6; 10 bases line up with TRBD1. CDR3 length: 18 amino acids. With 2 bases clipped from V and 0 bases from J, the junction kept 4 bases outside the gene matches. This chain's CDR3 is CASSLTGTGASGANVLTF. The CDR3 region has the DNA TGTGCCAGCAGTTTAACCGGGACAGGGGCCTCTGGGGCCAACGTCCTGACTTTC.

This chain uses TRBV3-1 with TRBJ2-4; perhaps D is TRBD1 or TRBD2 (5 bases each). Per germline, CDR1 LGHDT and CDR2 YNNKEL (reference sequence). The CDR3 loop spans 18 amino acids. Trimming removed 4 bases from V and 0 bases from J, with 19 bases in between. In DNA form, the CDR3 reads TGTGCCAGCAGCCCTAGGCCAGGGAGCCCTGTAGCCAAAAACATTCAGTACTTC. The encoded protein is CASSPRPGSPVAKNIQYF.

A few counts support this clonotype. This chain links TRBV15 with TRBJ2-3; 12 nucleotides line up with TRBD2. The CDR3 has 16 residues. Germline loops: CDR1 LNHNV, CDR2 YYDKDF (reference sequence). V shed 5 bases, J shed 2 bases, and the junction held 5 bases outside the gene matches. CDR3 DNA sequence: TGTGCCACCAGCCCGGCTAGCGGGGGGGCCACAGATACGCAGTATTTT. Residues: CATSPASGGATDTQYF.

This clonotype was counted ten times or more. The CDR3 DNA is TGCGCCAGCAGCTCTGAAGCGGCGGAGACCCAGTACTTC. This sequence encodes CASSSEAAETQYF. The chain carries TRBV5-1 and TRBJ2-5; possible D gene TRBD2, 5 bases. The V end lost 3 bases, the J end lost 5 bases, and 11 bases lay between the germline ends. This CDR3 is 13 amino acids long. Germline loops: CDR1 SGHRS, CDR2 YFSETQ.

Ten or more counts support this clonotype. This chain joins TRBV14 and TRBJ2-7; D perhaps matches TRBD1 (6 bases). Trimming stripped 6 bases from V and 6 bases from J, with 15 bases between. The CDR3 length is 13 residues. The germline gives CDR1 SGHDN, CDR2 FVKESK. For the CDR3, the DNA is TGTGCCAGCAGTACGGACGTACAGGGCGAGCAGTACGTC. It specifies CASSTDVQGEQYV.

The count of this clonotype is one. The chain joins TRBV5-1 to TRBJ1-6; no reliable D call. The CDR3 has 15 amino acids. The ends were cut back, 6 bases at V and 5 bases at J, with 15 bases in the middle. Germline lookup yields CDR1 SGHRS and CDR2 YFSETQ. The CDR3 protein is CASKFGPGDNSPLHF. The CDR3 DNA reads TGCGCCAGCAAATTTGGTCCCGGAGATAATTCACCCCTCCACTTT. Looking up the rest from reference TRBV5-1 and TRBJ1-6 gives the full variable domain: KAGVTQTPRYLIKTRGQQVTLSCSPISGHRSVSWYQQTPGQGLQFLFEYFSETQRNKGNFPGRFSGRQFSNSRSEMNVSTLELGDSALYLCASKFGPGDNSPLHFGNGTRLTVT.

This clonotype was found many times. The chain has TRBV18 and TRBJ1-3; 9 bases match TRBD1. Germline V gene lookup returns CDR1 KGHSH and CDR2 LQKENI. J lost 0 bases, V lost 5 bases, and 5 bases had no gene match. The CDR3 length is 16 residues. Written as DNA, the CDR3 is TGTGCCAGCTCAGTCGGACAGGGGTACTCTGGAAACACCATATATTTT. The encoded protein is CASSVGQGYSGNTIYF. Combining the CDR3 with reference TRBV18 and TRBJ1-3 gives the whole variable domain NAGVMQNPRHLVRRRGQEARLRCSPMKGHSHVYWYRQLPEEGLKFMVYLQKENIIDESGMPKERFSAEFPKEGPSILRIQQVVRGDSAAYFCASSVGQGYSGNTIYFGEGSWLTVV.

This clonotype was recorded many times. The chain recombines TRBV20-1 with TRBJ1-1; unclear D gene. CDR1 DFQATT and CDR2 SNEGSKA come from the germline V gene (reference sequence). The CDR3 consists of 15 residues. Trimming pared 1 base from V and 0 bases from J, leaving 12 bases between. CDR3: CSARAHLGLNTEAFF. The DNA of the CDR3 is TGCAGTGCTAGAGCCCATTTAGGGCTGAACACTGAAGCTTTCTTT.

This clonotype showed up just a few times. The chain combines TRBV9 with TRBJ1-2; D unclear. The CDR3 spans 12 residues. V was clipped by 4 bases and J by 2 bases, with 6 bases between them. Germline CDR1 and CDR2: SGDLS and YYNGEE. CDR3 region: CASSPMNYGYTF. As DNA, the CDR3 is TGTGCCAGCAGCCCCATGAACTATGGCTACACCTTC. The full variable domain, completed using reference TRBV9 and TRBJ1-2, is DSGVTQTPKHLITATGQRVTLRCSPRSGDLSVYWYQQSLDQGLQFLIQYYNGEERAKGNILERFSAQQFPDLHSELNLSSLELGDSALYFCASSPMNYGYTFGSGTRLTVV.

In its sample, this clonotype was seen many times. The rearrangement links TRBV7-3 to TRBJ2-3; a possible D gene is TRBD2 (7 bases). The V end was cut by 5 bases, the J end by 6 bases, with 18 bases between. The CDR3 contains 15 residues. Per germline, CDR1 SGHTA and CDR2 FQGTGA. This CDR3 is CASSPNAGAGDTQYF. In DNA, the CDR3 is TGTGCCAGCAGCCCTAACGCGGGGGCTGGGGATACGCAGTATTTT.

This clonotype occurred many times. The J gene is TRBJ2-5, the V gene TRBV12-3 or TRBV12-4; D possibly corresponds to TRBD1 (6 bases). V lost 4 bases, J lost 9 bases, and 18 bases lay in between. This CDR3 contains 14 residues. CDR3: CASSSTGTPRSQYF. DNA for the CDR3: TGTGCCAGCAGTTCGACCGGGACACCGCGTTCCCAGTACTTC.

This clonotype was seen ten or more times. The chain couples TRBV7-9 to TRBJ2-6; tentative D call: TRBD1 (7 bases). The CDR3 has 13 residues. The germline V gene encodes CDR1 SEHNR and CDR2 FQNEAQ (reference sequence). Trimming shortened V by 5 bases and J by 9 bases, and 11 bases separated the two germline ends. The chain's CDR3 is CASSAGTVNVLTF. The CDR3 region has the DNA TGTGCCAGCAGCGCGGGGACAGTCAACGTCCTGACTTTC.

The DNA for the CDR3 is TGTGCCAGCAGCCAAGAAACAGCGGGGGGGGATGAGACCCAGTACTTC. Translation: CASSQETAGGDETQYF. The chain uses TRBV3-1 and TRBJ2-5; 10 positions match TRBD2. This CDR3 is built from 16 residues. Germline V gene lookup returns CDR1 LGHDT and CDR2 YNNKEL (reference sequence). The V gene end was trimmed by 0 bases and the J gene end by 5 bases; junction bases not matched to a gene: 6.